A single sample is the source of the 15 T cell receptor beta chains below, sequenced in a study of blood T cell repertoires in COVID-19. Assay used: immunoSEQ multiplex PCR; TCRdb lists only in-frame clones, some missing. Among 50,000 to 75,000 clones, roughly 80% were seen once, and the ten largest hold just over 20%. The sample consisted of peripheral blood. All receptors derive from a woman over 75 with active or convalescent COVID-19.

This chain connects TRBV28 to TRBJ1-3, with 8 positions matching TRBD1. This CDR3 contains 18 residues. CDR1 and CDR2 (germline): MDHEN, SYDVKM. V shed 6 bases and J 0 bases; nucleotides not matched to a gene: 13. The CDR3 sequence: CASRSPFDRGLSGNTIYF. The CDR3 coding sequence is TGTGCCAGCAGGTCCCCCTTTGACAGGGGACTCTCTGGAAACACCATATATTTT.

The CDR3 sequence: CASSQDMGQGSIEQYF. CDR3 DNA: TGTGCCAGCAGCCAAGATATGGGACAGGGGAGTATCGAGCAGTACTTC. V and J are TRBV4-2 and TRBJ2-7, with 10 bases matching TRBD1. The germline V gene has CDR1 LGHNA and CDR2 YNFKEQ. With 0 bases clipped from V and 6 bases from J, the junction kept 8 bases outside the gene matches. The CDR3 sequence is 16 residues long.

The rearrangement uses TRBV11-2 and TRBJ1-1; 7 bases fit TRBD1. Trimming cost V 3 bases and J 1 base; bases outside gene matches: 5. This CDR3 comprises 15 residues. Germline values: CDR1 SGHAT, CDR2 FQNNGV. The CDR3 bases are TGTGCCAGCAGCTTTCTGACAGGGACGAACACTGAAGCTTTCTTT. It encodes CASSFLTGTNTEAFF. Based on the CDR3 plus reference TRBV11-2 and TRBJ1-1, the full variable domain is EAGVAQSPRYKIIEKRQSVAFWCNPISGHATLYWYQQILGQGPKLLIQFQNNGVVDDSQLPKDRFSAERLKGVDSTLKIQPAKLEDSAVYLCASSFLTGTNTEAFFGQGTRLTVV.

V is TRBV5-1 and J is TRBJ2-7; 12 bases align to TRBD1. After removal of 3 bases from V and 5 bases from J, the junction contained 3 bases not matched to a gene. CDR1 and CDR2 from the germline V gene are SGHRS and YFSETQ. The CDR3 consists of 14 residues. The CDR3: CASSWGQGADEQYF. CDR3 bases: TGCGCCAGCAGCTGGGGACAGGGGGCTGACGAGCAGTACTTC.

This clone was counted a single time. The chain joins TRBV7-9 to TRBJ1-3; D remains unclear. V lost 2 bases, J lost 0 bases, and 8 bases lay in between. The CDR3 is 15 residues long. Germline values: CDR1 SEHNR, CDR2 FQNEAQ (reference sequence). The CDR3 sequence: CASSLNRDSGNTIYF. CDR3 coding DNA: TGTGCCAGCAGCTTAAACAGAGACTCTGGAAACACCATATATTTT.

This clone appeared a few times. The CDR3 region is CASSRSGTGLEKLFF. CDR3 nucleotides: TGTGCCAGCAGCCGATCCGGGACAGGGTTGGAAAAACTGTTTTTT. This chain connects TRBV11-2 to TRBJ1-4; the match to TRBD1 covers 9 bases. The germline CDR1 and CDR2 sequences are SGHAT and FQNNGV. V shed 5 bases and J 8 bases; nucleotides not matched to a gene: 9. This CDR3 is built from 15 residues.

The chain is built from TRBV3-1 (or the pseudogene TRBV3-2) and TRBJ1-6, with 8 bases aligning to TRBD1. The J segment lost 10 bases and the V segment lost 3 bases, leaving 5 bases of the junction unmatched. This CDR3 is built from 14 residues. Germline-derived CDR1 and CDR2 are LGHDT and YNNKEL (reference sequence). The CDR3 protein is CASSQMDRESPLHF. As DNA, the CDR3 is TGTGCCAGCAGCCAGATGGACAGGGAATCACCCCTCCACTTT.

The sample holds a few counts of this clone. The V call is TRBV9, the J call TRBJ1-2; 9 nucleotides agree with TRBD1. J gave up 8 bases and V 4 bases, and 6 bases lay outside the gene matches. The germline V gene encodes CDR1 SGDLS and CDR2 YYNGEE. The CDR3 consists of 13 residues. This chain's CDR3 is CASSIRQGEGYTF. The CDR3 bases are TGTGCCAGCAGCATAAGACAGGGGGAAGGCTACACCTTC.

The sample holds many counts of this clone. CDR3 coding DNA: TGTGCCAGCAGCCAAGAAAGGCCTGGAGGGACAGGGATATACGAGCAGTACTTC. Its translation is CASSQERPGGTGIYEQYF. The rearrangement links TRBV14 to TRBJ2-7; TRBD1 agrees at 9 bases. Germline values: CDR1 SGHDN, CDR2 FVKESK. The CDR3 is 18 amino acids. With V trimmed by 0 bases and J by 4 bases, 13 bases remained unmatched.

This chain connects TRBV5-1 to TRBJ1-2, with 8 positions matching TRBD1. This CDR3 has 15 residues. Germline values: CDR1 SGHRS, CDR2 YFSETQ. V shed 0 bases and J 4 bases; nucleotides not matched to a gene: 5. Here the CDR3 reads CASSLGSQGAYGYTF. The CDR3, as DNA: TGCGCCAGCAGCTTGGGATCCCAGGGGGCCTATGGCTACACCTTC.

The chain joins TRBV29-1 to TRBJ2-5; 8 bases are a match to TRBD2. V lost 6 bases and J lost 5; bases outside the gene matches: 17. The CDR3 extends over 16 amino acids. The V gene's germline CDR1 is SQVTM and CDR2 ANQGSEA. CDR3 loop: CSVTLRAAGASETQYF. CDR3 in DNA: TGCAGCGTGACCCTCCGTGCAGCGGGGGCTTCGGAGACCCAGTACTTC. Full variable domain (outside the CDR3, taken from reference TRBV29-1 and TRBJ2-5): SAVISQKPSRDICQRGTSLTIQCQVDSQVTMMFWYRQQPGQSLTLIATANQGSEATYESGFVIDKFPISRPNLTFSTLTVSNMSPEDSSIYLCSVTLRAAGASETQYFGPGTRLLVL.

The V gene is TRBV15, the J gene TRBJ2-1; 9 positions match TRBD1. CDR1 and CDR2 from the germline V gene are LNHNV and YYDKDF (reference sequence). This CDR3 spans 14 amino acids. Trimming cost V 7 bases and J 3 bases; bases outside gene matches: 4. The CDR3 sequence: CATKGTGIYNEQFF. The CDR3, as DNA: TGTGCCACCAAGGGGACAGGGATCTACAATGAGCAGTTCTTC.

V gene TRBV2 combines with J gene TRBJ2-5, with 9 bases lining up with TRBD1. Germline CDR1 SNHLY, CDR2 FYNNEI. J was trimmed by 6 bases and V by 8 bases; bases with no gene match: 19. CDR3 length: 17 amino acids. In nucleotides, the CDR3 is TGTGCCAGCCAAATTGATATGTGGGGACAGGGTAAGAAGACCCAGTACTTC. Its translation is CASQIDMWGQGKKTQYF.

V gene TRBV10-1 combines with J gene TRBJ1-1, with D perhaps matching TRBD1 (5 bases). This CDR3 spans 14 amino acids. V lost 5 bases and J 1 base, leaving 11 bases between the germline ends. The germline V gene encodes CDR1 WNHNN and CDR2 SYGVQD (reference sequence). This chain's CDR3 is CASSRDSANTEAFF. The CDR3 nucleotides are TGCGCCAGCAGTCGGGACTCTGCGAACACTGAAGCTTTCTTT.

This clone was detected only a few times. The chain carries TRBV7-8 and TRBJ1-1; maybe TRBD1 (5 bases). Germline CDR1 SGHVS, CDR2 FQNEAQ. V gave up 0 bases and J gave up 4 bases, with 9 bases separating them. The CDR3 runs to 14 residues. The CDR3 DNA reads TGTGCCAGCAGCTTAGCGGGCAGGGTCACTGAAGCTTTCTTT. This gives the protein CASSLAGRVTEAFF.